Listed below are T cell receptor beta chains from one sample, sequenced in a study of CD8 T cells in ankylosing spondylitis. TCRdb used MiXCR to reprocess the 5' RACE reads, holding one entry per CDR3 protein. The table includes under 250,000 distinct CDR3 sequences, roughly 25% detected once. The sequencing sample was made of blood, either unsorted or a sorted T cell fraction (not recorded which). The receptors shown here come from a male donor with ankylosing spondylitis or in good health (not recorded which). CDR3s include the opening cysteine and the closing phenylalanine or tryptophan. D genes are given only for firm matches. Clone size is given for some rows only: seen once, a few or many times, or a class if the clone is expanded.

TRBV28	TRBJ2-1	few	TRBD1	CASSFQGAYNEQFF
TRBV12-3/TRBV12-4	TRBJ2-6	NA	NA	CASSFGRTTDYSGANVLTF
TRBV6-5	TRBJ2-3	NA	TRBD2	CASSYSGLAGVDTQYF
TRBV20-1	TRBJ2-3	few	TRBD1	CSARTDRGTDTQYF
TRBV5-1	TRBJ2-7	few	TRBD2	CASSTGTSGRAIEQYF
TRBV5-1	TRBJ2-4	many	TRBD2	CASSPRTSGSGGNIQYF
TRBV4-2	TRBJ2-3	many	NA	CASSQSGDKDTQYF
TRBV10-3	TRBJ2-5	many	NA	CAISPPGRETQYF
TRBV18	TRBJ2-5	NA	TRBD2	CASSPLRTSGGQETQYF
TRBV5-1	TRBJ2-3	many	TRBD2	CASSMGLARSTDTQYF